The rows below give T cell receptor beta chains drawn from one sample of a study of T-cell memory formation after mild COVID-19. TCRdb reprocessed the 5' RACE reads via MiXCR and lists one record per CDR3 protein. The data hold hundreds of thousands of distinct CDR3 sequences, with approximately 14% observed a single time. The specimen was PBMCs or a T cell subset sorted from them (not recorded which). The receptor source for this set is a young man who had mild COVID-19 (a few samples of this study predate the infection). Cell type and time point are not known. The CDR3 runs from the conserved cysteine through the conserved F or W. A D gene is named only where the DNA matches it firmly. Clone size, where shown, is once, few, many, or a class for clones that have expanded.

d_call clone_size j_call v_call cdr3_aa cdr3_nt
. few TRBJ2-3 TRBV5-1 CASSLVDYTDTQYF TGCGCCAGCAGCTTGGTCGACTACACAGATACGCAGTATTTT
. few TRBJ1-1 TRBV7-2 CASSFSAGTGAFF TGTGCCAGCAGCTTTTCTGCGGGGACCGGAGCTTTCTTT
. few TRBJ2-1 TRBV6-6 CASLEGYNEQFF TGTGCCAGCTTGGAGGGTTACAATGAGCAGTTCTTC
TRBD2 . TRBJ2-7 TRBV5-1 CASSTGGTSDEQYF TGCGCCAGCAGCACCGGGGGTACTAGCGACGAGCAGTACTTC
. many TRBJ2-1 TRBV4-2 CASAPWTNRDEQFF TGTGCCAGCGCACCGTGGACGAACAGGGATGAGCAGTTCTTC
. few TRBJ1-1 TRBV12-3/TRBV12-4 CASSFGRGRTEAFF TGTGCCAGCAGCTTTGGCAGGGGAAGGACTGAAGCTTTCTTT
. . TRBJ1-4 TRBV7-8 CASRLREHEKLFF TGTGCCAGCAGGCTCCGGGAGCATGAAAAACTGTTTTTT
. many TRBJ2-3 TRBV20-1 CSARWGSTDTQYF TGCAGTGCTAGATGGGGTAGCACAGATACGCAGTATTTT
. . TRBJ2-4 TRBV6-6 CASRLRGVDIQYF TGTGCCAGCAGACTAAGAGGGGTCGACATTCAGTACTTC
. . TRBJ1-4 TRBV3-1 CASSQRGSNEKLFF TGTGCCAGCAGCCAAAGAGGATCTAATGAAAAACTGTTTTTT
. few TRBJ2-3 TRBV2 CAVMDGYTDTQYF TGTGCCGTCATGGACGGCTACACAGATACGCAGTATTTT
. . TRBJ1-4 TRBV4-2 CASSHAGGLRDEKLFF TGTGCCAGCAGCCATGCAGGAGGCCTGAGAGATGAAAAACTGTTTTTT
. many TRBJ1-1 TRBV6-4 CASSDGNMNTEAFF TGTGCCAGCAGTGACGGCAACATGAACACTGAAGCTTTCTTT
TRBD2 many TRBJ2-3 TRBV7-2 CASSFGRLAPDTQYF TGTGCCAGCAGCTTCGGGAGGCTAGCTCCAGATACGCAGTATTTT
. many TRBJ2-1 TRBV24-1 CATSDQDREQFF TGTGCCACCAGTGATCAGGACCGCGAGCAGTTCTTC
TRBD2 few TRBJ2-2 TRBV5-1 CASSTGLASTGELFF TGCGCCAGCAGCACCGGACTAGCGAGCACCGGGGAGCTGTTTTTT
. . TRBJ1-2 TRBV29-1 CSVRRGLYGYTF TGCAGCGTGCGTAGGGGACTCTATGGCTACACCTTC
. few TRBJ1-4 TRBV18 CASSPPGPGNEKLFF TGTGCCAGCTCACCACCGGGTCCGGGTAATGAAAAACTGTTTTTT
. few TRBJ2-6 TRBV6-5 CASTTMTAGTGANVLTF TGTGCCAGCACCACGATGACTGCTGGGACTGGGGCCAACGTCCTGACTTTC
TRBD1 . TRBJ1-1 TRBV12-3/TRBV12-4 CASSPQGLGMNTEAFF TGTGCCAGCAGTCCACAGGGGCTCGGAATGAACACTGAAGCTTTCTTT
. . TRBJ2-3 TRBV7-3 CASSPLPQISDTQYF TGTGCCAGCAGCCCCTTACCACAGATTTCAGATACGCAGTATTTT
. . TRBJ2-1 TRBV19 CASTPLSSGVSYNEQFF TGTGCCAGCACTCCCTTAAGTAGCGGAGTCTCCTACAATGAGCAGTTCTTC
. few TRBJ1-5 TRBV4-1 CASSQGVRSNQPQHF TGCGCCAGCAGCCAAGGGGTCCGTAGCAATCAGCCCCAGCATTTT
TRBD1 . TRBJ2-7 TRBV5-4 CASSSDPGQGAYEQYF TGTGCCAGCAGCTCGGACCCGGGACAGGGGGCATACGAGCAGTACTTC
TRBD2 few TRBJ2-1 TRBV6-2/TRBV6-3 CASSGLAGGREQFF TGTGCCAGCAGCGGACTAGCGGGGGGGCGTGAGCAGTTCTTC
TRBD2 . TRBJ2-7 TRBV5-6 CASSLVAGRGEQYF TGTGCCAGCAGCTTGGTAGCGGGGAGGGGCGAGCAGTACTTC
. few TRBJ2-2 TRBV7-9 CASSLLGYGELFF TGTGCCAGCAGCTTATTGGGATACGGGGAGCTGTTTTTT
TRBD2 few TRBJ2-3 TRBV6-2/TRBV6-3 CASSYLLAGGNTDTQYF TGTGCCAGCAGTTACCTCCTAGCGGGGGGAAACACAGATACGCAGTATTTT
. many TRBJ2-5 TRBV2 CASKGKWLETQYF TGTGCCAGCAAGGGGAAATGGCTAGAGACCCAGTACTTC
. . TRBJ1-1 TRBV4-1 CASSQTSPRGRGTEAFF TGCGCCAGCAGCCAAACCTCCCCCCGTGGGAGGGGCACTGAAGCTTTCTTT
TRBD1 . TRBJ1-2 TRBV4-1 CASRTGRDGYTF TGCGCCAGTCGGACAGGGCGAGATGGCTACACCTTC
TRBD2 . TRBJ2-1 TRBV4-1 CASSQNSGGAYNEQFF TGCGCCAGCAGCCAGAATAGCGGGGGGGCATACAATGAGCAGTTCTTC
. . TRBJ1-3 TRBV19 CASSSRTDSGNTIYF TGTGCCAGTAGTTCCAGGACAGACTCTGGAAACACCATATATTTT
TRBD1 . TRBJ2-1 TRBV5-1 CASSFRDRGEEQFF TGCGCCAGCAGCTTCCGGGACAGGGGTGAGGAGCAGTTCTTC
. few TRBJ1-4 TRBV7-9 CASSPDGHEREKLFF TGTGCCAGCAGCCCGGACGGCCATGAGCGTGAAAAACTGTTTTTT
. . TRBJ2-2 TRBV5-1 CASSFNPPGELFF TGCGCCAGCAGCTTTAACCCCCCCGGGGAGCTGTTTTTT
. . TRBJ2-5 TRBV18 CASSPPNQETQYF TGTGCCAGCTCACCACCGAATCAAGAGACCCAGTACTTC
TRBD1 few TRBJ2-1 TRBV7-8 CASGSGGGEQFF TGTGCCAGCGGATCAGGGGGCGGTGAGCAGTTCTTC
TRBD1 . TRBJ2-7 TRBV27 CASSRGGQTYEQYF TGTGCCAGCAGCCGAGGGGGCCAGACCTACGAGCAGTACTTC
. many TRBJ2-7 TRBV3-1 CASMGGGSEQYF TGTGCCAGCATGGGTGGGGGATCCGAGCAGTACTTC
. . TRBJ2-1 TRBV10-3 CATGEQGGEQFF TGTGCCACGGGGGAACAGGGAGGCGAGCAGTTCTTC
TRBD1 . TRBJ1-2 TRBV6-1 CASSADRGRGYTF TGTGCCAGCAGTGCTGACAGGGGACGGGGCTACACCTTC
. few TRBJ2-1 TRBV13 CASSGLAGPEQFF TGTGCCAGCAGCGGGCTCGCGGGGCCCGAGCAGTTCTTC
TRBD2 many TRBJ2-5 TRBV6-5 CASSYSGGGETQYF TGTGCCAGCAGTTACAGCGGGGGGGGGGAGACCCAGTACTTC
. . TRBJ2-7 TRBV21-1 CASSKCGLRPEQYF TGTGCCAGCAGCAAATGCGGACTACGCCCCGAGCAGTACTTC
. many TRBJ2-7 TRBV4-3 CASSQDQGLDYEQYF TGCGCCAGCAGCCAAGATCAGGGGTTAGACTACGAGCAGTACTTC
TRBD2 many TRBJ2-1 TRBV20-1 CSATLAGGQNEQFF TGCAGTGCCACGCTAGCGGGGGGGCAGAACGAGCAGTTCTTC
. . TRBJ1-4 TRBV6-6 CASSRVVQSEKLFF TGTGCCAGCAGCCGGGTCGTGCAAAGCGAAAAACTGTTTTTT
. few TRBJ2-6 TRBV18 CASSLGETGSGANVLTF TGTGCCAGCTCACTAGGGGAGACAGGCTCTGGGGCCAACGTCCTGACTTTC
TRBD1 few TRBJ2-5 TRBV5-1 CASSPRTGGEETQYF TGCGCCAGCAGCCCCAGGACAGGAGGCGAAGAGACCCAGTACTTC
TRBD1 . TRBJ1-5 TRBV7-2 CASSLTTGGYSNQPQHF TGTGCCAGCAGCTTAACGACAGGGGGTTATAGCAATCAGCCCCAGCATTTT
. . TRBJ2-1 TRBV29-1 CSVEDGARGHNEQFF TGCAGCGTTGAAGATGGGGCGAGGGGCCACAATGAGCAGTTCTTC
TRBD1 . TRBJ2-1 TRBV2 CASTLGTDQDNEQFF TGTGCCAGCACCTTGGGGACAGACCAGGACAATGAGCAGTTCTTC
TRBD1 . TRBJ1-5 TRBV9 CASSGGTGNQPQHF TGTGCCAGCAGCGGAGGGACAGGCAATCAGCCCCAGCATTTT
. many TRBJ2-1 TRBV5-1 CASSFGGDEQFF TGCGCCAGCAGCTTTGGGGGCGATGAGCAGTTCTTC
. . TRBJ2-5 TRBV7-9 CASSLSLDYQETQYF TGTGCCAGCAGCCTAAGCTTGGACTACCAAGAGACCCAGTACTTC
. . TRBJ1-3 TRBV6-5 CASKRGRGGGNTIYF TGTGCCAGCAAGCGGGGGAGGGGTGGTGGAAACACCATATATTTT